A selection of T cell receptor beta chains follows, all from one sample in a study of molecular identifiers for immune sequencing clone quantification. Using its own MiXCR run on the PCR reads, TCRdb lists one record per CDR3 protein. The data contain approximately 550,000 distinct CDR3 sequences, around 25% of them singletons. The source material was naive CD8+ T cells from blood, with Jurkat cell RNA spiked in. Source of these receptors: a human donor in good health. Some libraries in this study had Jurkat cell RNA spiked in. The CDR3 runs from the conserved cysteine through the conserved F or W. A D gene is named only where the DNA matches it firmly. Clone size is not always given. Where it is, it says once, few, many or a class for expanded clones.

abundance,j_gene,d_gene,v_gene,CDR3aa,CDR3nt
few,TRBJ2-6,NA,TRBV28,CASSLTLSGANVLTF,TGTGCCAGCAGTCTCACGCTCTCTGGGGCCAACGTCCTGACTTTC
NA,TRBJ2-5,NA,TRBV12-3/TRBV12-4,CASSPYTQETQYF,TGTGCCAGCAGCCCGTATACCCAAGAGACCCAGTACTTC
few,TRBJ1-1,TRBD1,TRBV27,CASSLSLPLTGDTEAFF,TGTGCCAGCAGTTTAAGTCTTCCCTTAACAGGGGACACTGAAGCTTTCTTT
NA,TRBJ2-7,TRBD2,TRBV30,CACGGSSYEQYF,TGTGCCTGCGGCGGGAGCTCCTACGAGCAGTACTTC
many,TRBJ2-3,NA,TRBV9,CASSVGGPDTQYF,TGTGCCAGCAGCGTCGGGGGTCCAGATACGCAGTATTTT
few,TRBJ1-1,TRBD1,TRBV20-1,CSVHEQGLAFF,TGCAGTGTTCATGAACAGGGGTTGGCTTTCTTT
few,TRBJ2-5,TRBD2,TRBV19,CASSISSGGSQETQYF,TGTGCCAGTAGTATCTCTAGCGGGGGGTCGCAAGAGACCCAGTACTTC
many,TRBJ1-1,TRBD1,TRBV7-8,CASSLPGQGNTEAFF,TGTGCCAGCAGCTTACCGGGACAGGGGAACACTGAAGCTTTCTTT
NA,TRBJ2-7,TRBD1,TRBV7-9,CASSHAGTGAYEQYF,TGTGCCAGCAGCCACGCAGGGACAGGGGCCTACGAGCAGTACTTC
many,TRBJ2-7,NA,TRBV4-1,CASSQDQGTYEQYF,TGCGCCAGCAGCCAAGATCAGGGAACCTACGAGCAGTACTTC
many,TRBJ2-7,NA,TRBV29-1,CSARTGSGYEQYF,TGCAGCGCTAGAACAGGGTCGGGTTACGAGCAGTACTTC
few,TRBJ2-1,NA,TRBV29-1,CSVVPSGLYNEQFF,TGCAGCGTTGTACCCAGCGGACTCTACAATGAGCAGTTCTTC
many,TRBJ2-7,TRBD1,TRBV27,CASSLQGAYEQYF,TGTGCCAGCAGTTTACAGGGGGCCTACGAGCAGTACTTC
few,TRBJ1-4,TRBD1,TRBV5-3,CASSLAQGAGNEKLFF,TGTGCCAGCAGCTTGGCCCAGGGGGCAGGTAATGAAAAACTGTTTTTT
NA,TRBJ2-3,NA,TRBV5-6,CASSLTSGSDTQCF,TGTGCCAGCAGCTTGACTAGTGGTTCAGATACGCAGTGTTTT
many,TRBJ1-1,NA,TRBV25-1,CATQPGTAEAFF,TGTGCCACCCAGCCCGGGACGGCTGAAGCTTTCTTT
many,TRBJ2-3,NA,TRBV29-1,CSVEFIRLPKTQDTQYF,TGCAGCGTTGAGTTTATAAGACTCCCCAAAACACAAGATACGCAGTATTTT
few,TRBJ2-5,TRBD2,TRBV7-9,CASSLGTSGTHQETQYF,TGTGCCAGCAGCTTAGGTACTAGCGGGACGCACCAAGAGACCCAGTACTTC
many,TRBJ1-5,NA,TRBV6-6,CASTSRGITQPQHF,TGTGCCAGCACGAGTCGTGGGATAACTCAGCCCCAGCATTTT
few,TRBJ1-2,NA,TRBV28,CASSLDLRTSYGYTF,TGTGCCAGCAGTTTAGATTTACGGACAAGCTATGGCTACACCTTC
NA,TRBJ1-4,NA,TRBV6-2/TRBV6-3,CASSKYEKLFF,TGTGCCAGCTCTAAGTACGAAAAACTGTTTTTT
many,TRBJ2-2,TRBD2,TRBV24-1,CATSDLSGRNTGELFF,TGTGCCACCAGTGATCTAAGCGGGAGGAACACCGGGGAGCTGTTTTTT